The next 20 T cell receptor beta chains were all read from a single sample in a study of vaccination effects on CD4 cells after COVID-19 (dated by TCRdb to 2022 to 2024). Receptor amplification or capture employed the immunoSEQ multiplex PCR assay. TCRdb took this table from immuneACCESS and kept in-frame rearrangements with V and J called. Such tables lack part of the clones; where checked against another copy, unresolved V genes explain under half of the gap, and the rest is unexplained. A total of 70,000 or so clones appear in this sample, around 77% of them only once. The ten largest clonotypes hold about 2% of the sample. After around 10 days of culture, CD4+ T cells were isolated with the EasySep CD4+ T cell isolation kit. Their recognized antigens are unknown. Here the sequenced sample was CD4+ T cells from PBMCs cultured without peptide, taken before COVID-19 vaccination. The receptors here all came from a human donor who received a COVID-19 vaccine.

V and J are TRBV5-4 and TRBJ2-3, with TRBD2 matching 15 bases. The V gene's germline CDR1 is SGHNT and CDR2 YYREEE (reference sequence). Losses at the gene ends were 5 bases for V and 1 base for J; bases not matched to a gene: 8. This CDR3 contains 18 residues. The CDR3 protein is CASSPGTSGGLGTDTQYF. The CDR3 DNA sequence: TGTGCCAGCAGTCCCGGGACTAGCGGGGGGCTTGGCACAGATACGCAGTATTTT.

The chain carries TRBV5-6 and TRBJ1-1; 7 bases fit TRBD1. CDR1 is SGHDT, CDR2 YYEEEE, per germline. This CDR3 spans 13 amino acids. The ends lost 3 bases at V and 8 bases at J; junction bases unmatched: 7. The CDR3 coding sequence is TGTGCCAGCAGCTCTAGGACAGGCTCCGAAGCTTTCTTT. The encoded protein is CASSSRTGSEAFF.

The V and J genes are TRBV10-2 and TRBJ2-3; D is undetermined. Trimming left V 5 bases short and J 0 bases short, with 18 bases between. CDR3 size: 17 residues. In germline, CDR1 is WSHSY, CDR2 SAAADI. CDR3 in amino acids: CASSTRLASFSTDTQYF. In nucleotides, the CDR3 is TGCGCCAGCAGTACCCGGCTCGCGTCCTTTAGCACAGATACGCAGTATTTT.

The CDR3 is CASSRSPNTEAFF. In DNA form, the CDR3 reads TGTGCCAGCAGTAGGTCCCCGAACACTGAAGCTTTCTTT. This rearrangement joins TRBV6-5 to TRBJ1-1; D is unclear. This CDR3 is 13 amino acids long. V was shortened by 5 bases and J by 1 base, with 8 bases between the two germline ends. Looked up from germline, CDR1 is MNHEY and CDR2 is SVGAGI.

Here the CDR3 DNA reads TGTGCCAGCAGTCCGGACAGGGGTTCGCAAGAGACCCAGTACTTC. This encodes CASSPDRGSQETQYF. V gene TRBV6-5 combines with J gene TRBJ2-5; the match to TRBD1 covers 9 bases. Trimming took 5 bases from V and 2 from J; bases not matched to a gene: 6. Germline V lookup: CDR1 MNHEY, CDR2 SVGAGI. CDR3 size: 15 residues.

The chain uses TRBV5-1 and TRBJ2-5, with TRBD2 identical over 12 bases. The CDR3 spans 20 residues. With 2 bases clipped from V and 3 bases from J, the junction kept 17 bases outside the gene matches. The germline gives CDR1 SGHRS, CDR2 YFSETQ. CDR3 sequence reads: CASSLRQTSGGPVREETQYF. The CDR3 DNA follows: TGCGCCAGCAGCTTACGCCAGACTAGCGGGGGACCTGTACGAGAAGAGACCCAGTACTTC. The full variable domain, with the rest looked up from reference TRBV5-1 and TRBJ2-5, is KAGVTQTPRYLIKTRGQQVTLSCSPISGHRSVSWYQQTPGQGLQFLFEYFSETQRNKGNFPGRFSGRQFSNSRSEMNVSTLELGDSALYLCASSLRQTSGGPVREETQYFGPGTRLLVL.

The J gene is TRBJ2-1, the V gene TRBV7-3; 8 nucleotides line up with TRBD2. Germline CDR1 SGHTA, CDR2 FQGTGA. V was clipped by 8 bases and J by 7 bases; unmatched bases: 13. This CDR3 is 15 amino acids long. The DNA for the CDR3 is TGTGCCAGCCGCCCTGACGCGGGGGGCCTGAATGAGCAGTTCTTC. This codes for CASRPDAGGLNEQFF.

The rearrangement links TRBV3-1 (or the pseudogene TRBV3-2) to TRBJ2-5; 7 nucleotides line up with TRBD2. CDR3 length: 16 residues. The V and J ends lost 4 bases and 1 base, in that order; junction bases with no gene match: 9. Germline V lookup: CDR1 LGHDT, CDR2 YNNKEL (reference sequence). CDR3: CASSLPWSGVQETQYF. The CDR3 DNA is TGTGCCAGCAGCCTGCCATGGAGCGGGGTCCAAGAGACCCAGTACTTC.

This clone showed up just a few times. The chain has TRBV7-3 and TRBJ2-1, with TRBD2 matching 11 bases. The CDR3 is made up of 15 amino acids. V gave up 3 bases and J gave up 4 bases; unmatched junction bases: 2. Germline assignment: CDR1 SGHTA and CDR2 FQGTGA. CDR3 region: CASSFSGGAYNEQFF. In nucleotides, the CDR3 is TGTGCCAGCAGCTTTAGCGGGGGGGCATACAATGAGCAGTTCTTC.

The gene calls are TRBV6-5 and TRBJ1-1; weak D call: TRBD1 (5 bases). The V end was cut by 2 bases, the J end by 5 bases, with 12 bases between. This CDR3 comprises 14 residues. The germline V gene has CDR1 MNHEY and CDR2 SVGAGI. The CDR3 DNA sequence: TGTGCCAGCAGTTACCAGGCACGGGGGACTGAAGCTTTCTTT. Its protein is CASSYQARGTEAFF.

The rearrangement links TRBV6-5 to TRBJ2-3, with 8 positions matching TRBD1. Germline loops: CDR1 MNHEY, CDR2 SVGAGI. The V and J ends lost 6 bases and 1 base, in that order; junction bases with no gene match: 3. CDR3 length: 14 residues. CDR3 amino acids: CASRTGQGTDTQYF. DNA for the CDR3: TGTGCCAGCAGGACGGGACAGGGCACAGATACGCAGTATTTT.

The chain carries TRBV7-8 and TRBJ1-6, with 9 bases that match TRBD1. Germline V lookup: CDR1 SGHVS, CDR2 FQNEAQ. The CDR3 sequence is 17 residues long. V trimming: 5 bases; J trimming: 4 bases; junction bases outside the gene matches: 9. The CDR3 DNA follows: TGTGCCAGCAGCCCAACTAAGGGACAGGGATATAATTCACCCCTCCACTTT. Translated: CASSPTKGQGYNSPLHF.

This clone was counted once. The chain combines TRBV5-1 with TRBJ2-6; D remains unclear. The CDR3 loop spans 16 amino acids. V was trimmed by 0 bases and J by 0 bases, leaving 7 bases between them. Germline lookup yields CDR1 SGHRS and CDR2 YFSETQ. The CDR3 loop reads CASSLVVTSGANVLTF. The CDR3 DNA reads TGCGCCAGCAGCTTGGTAGTGACCTCTGGGGCCAACGTCCTGACTTTC.

The rearrangement uses TRBV24-1 and TRBJ2-7; either TRBD1 or TRBD2 may fit D (5 bases each). The length of the CDR3 is 11 residues. The germline V gene encodes CDR1 KGHDR and CDR2 SFDVKD. Trimming left V 10 bases short and J 3 bases short, with 9 bases between. CDR3 sequence: CATGRFYEQYV. CDR3 nucleotide sequence: TGTGCCACGGGACGGTTCTACGAGCAGTACGTC.

The chain employs TRBV7-2 and TRBJ2-1; TRBD2 matches 9 bases. J was trimmed by 7 bases and V by 5 bases; bases with no gene match: 18. The germline gives CDR1 SGHTA, CDR2 FQGNSA. CDR3 length equals 18 residues. The CDR3 loop is CASSLQSPGLAGRNEQFF. For the CDR3, the DNA is TGTGCCAGCAGCCTACAGTCACCGGGACTAGCAGGAAGGAATGAGCAGTTCTTC.

The chain has TRBV5-1 and TRBJ2-2, with 10 bases aligning to TRBD2. Per germline, CDR1 SGHRS and CDR2 YFSETQ. Trimming removed 1 base from V and 5 bases from J; junction bases left unmatched: 5. The CDR3 sequence is 16 residues long. CDR3 nucleotide sequence: TGCGCCAGCAGCTTGCTGGGACTAGCGTATACCGGGGAGCTGTTTTTT. Amino acids: CASSLLGLAYTGELFF.

The V and J genes are TRBV5-1 and TRBJ2-5; 8 bases agree with TRBD2. Germline V gene data show CDR1 as SGHRS and CDR2 as YFSETQ. The ends lost 0 bases at V and 5 bases at J; junction bases unmatched: 6. There are 15 residues in the CDR3. The CDR3 reads CASSLARGGRETQYF. CDR3 DNA: TGCGCCAGCAGCTTGGCACGGGGGGGCCGGGAGACCCAGTACTTC.

The chain recombines TRBV7-9 with TRBJ2-5; 9 nucleotides match TRBD2. V gave up 5 bases and J gave up 5 bases; unmatched junction bases: 6. The germline V gene encodes CDR1 SEHNR and CDR2 FQNEAQ (reference sequence). The CDR3 runs to 14 residues. The CDR3 sequence: CASSPSGVGETQYF. CDR3 nucleotides: TGTGCCAGCAGCCCTAGCGGGGTGGGGGAGACCCAGTACTTC. Supplemented by reference TRBV7-9 and TRBJ2-5, the full variable domain reads DTGVSQNPRHKITKRGQNVTFRCDPISEHNRLYWYRQTLGQGPEFLTYFQNEAQLEKSRLLSDRFSAERPKGSFSTLEIQRTEQGDSAMYLCASSPSGVGETQYFGPGTRLLVL.

The V and J genes are TRBV5-4 and TRBJ1-3; tentative D call: TRBD1 (5 bases). Germline V lookup: CDR1 SGHNT, CDR2 YYREEE (reference sequence). With 0 bases removed from V and 2 bases from J, the gap between germline ends came to 9 bases. The CDR3 is made up of 15 amino acids. This chain's CDR3 is CASSLAGGPGNTIYF. CDR3 coding DNA: TGTGCCAGCAGCTTGGCCGGGGGTCCTGGAAACACCATATATTTT.

The V and J genes are TRBV5-1 and TRBJ2-1; 7 bases are a match to TRBD1. CDR3 length equals 15 residues. V was pared by 0 bases and J by 9 bases, with 9 bases of the junction left unmatched. From germline, CDR1 is SGHRS and CDR2 YFSETQ. The CDR3 nucleotides read TGCGCCAGCAGCTTGGCGGACAGTTCAGGGGGTGAGCAGTTCTTC. This gives the protein CASSLADSSGGEQFF.